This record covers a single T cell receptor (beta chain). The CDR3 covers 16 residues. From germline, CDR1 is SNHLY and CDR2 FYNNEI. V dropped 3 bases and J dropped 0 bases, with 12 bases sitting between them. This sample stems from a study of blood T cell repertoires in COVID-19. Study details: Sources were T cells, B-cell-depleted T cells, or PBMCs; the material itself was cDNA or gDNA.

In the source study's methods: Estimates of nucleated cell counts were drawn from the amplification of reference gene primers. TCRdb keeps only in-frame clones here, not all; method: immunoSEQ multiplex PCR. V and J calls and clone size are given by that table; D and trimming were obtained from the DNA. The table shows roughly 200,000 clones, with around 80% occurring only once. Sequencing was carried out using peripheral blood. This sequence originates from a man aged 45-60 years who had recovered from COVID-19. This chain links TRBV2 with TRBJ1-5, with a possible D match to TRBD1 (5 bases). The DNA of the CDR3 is TGTGCCAGCAGTGATATCGACAGACCTAGCAATCAGCCCCAGCATTTT. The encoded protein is CASSDIDRPSNQPQHF.